These 19 T cell receptor beta chains originate from one sample sequenced in a study of a mutant IDH1 vaccine in newly diagnosed glioma (dated by TCRdb to about 2021). The library was obtained by the immunoSEQ multiplex PCR assay. TCRdb mirrors the immuneACCESS table, restricted to in-frame sequences. Some clones are absent from its copies; in checked studies, under half trace to an unresolved V gene, and the reason for the others is unknown. In this sample the table shows approximately 60,000 clones, about 81% of which occur a single time. The biggest ten clones account for approximately 8.1% of the sample. The antigens of these receptors remain unknown. In the paper's terms, the time point label means: week 23, last vaccination. A 20-mer mutant IDH1 peptide at 300 micrograms in Montanide made up each vaccine dose, which was injected subcutaneously together with topical imiquimod. Material: PBMCs, obtained from a glioma patient whose treatment included an IDH1 peptide vaccine. All receptors come from a woman between 40 and 50 years old with glioma. Some clones in this sample may be carry-over from other donors' samples.

CDR3 in DNA: TGTGCCAGCAACTGGACAGGGTGGGATGAGCAGTTCTTC. It specifies CASNWTGWDEQFF. The J gene is TRBJ2-1, the V gene TRBV21-1; the table's D call TRBD1 went unverified against the DNA. TRBV21-1 constitutes a pseudogene. The CDR3 is 13 residues long.

The chain has TRBV6-5 and TRBJ2-7, with 8 positions matching TRBD2. Germline V gene sequence: CDR1 MNHEY, CDR2 SVGAGI. The length of the CDR3 is 14 residues. Germline trimming cut 4 bases from V and 3 bases from J; bases unmatched to any gene: 5. Written as DNA, the CDR3 is TGTGCCAGCAGTTTAGCGGGGCGAGGCTACGAGCAGTACTTC. It specifies CASSLAGRGYEQYF.

The sample holds one count of this clone. The CDR3: CASSLGGGDQETQYF. The CDR3 coding sequence is TGTGCCAGCAGCTTAGGCGGGGGGGATCAAGAGACCCAGTACTTC. V gene TRBV7-6 combines with J gene TRBJ2-5, with 9 positions matching TRBD2. Trimming cost V 1 base and J 2 bases; bases outside gene matches: 2. The CDR3 covers 15 residues. Germline CDR1 SGHVS, CDR2 FNYEAQ.

The genes are TRBV13 and TRBJ2-3; 7 bases align to TRBD2. The CDR3 contains 14 residues. V lost 2 bases, J lost 2 bases, and 1 base stayed unmatched. The V gene's germline CDR1 is PRHDT and CDR2 FYEKMQ (reference sequence). CDR3 protein: CASSLRLATDTQYF. The CDR3 nucleotides are TGTGCCAGCAGCTTACGACTAGCCACAGATACGCAGTATTTT.

This rearrangement joins TRBV5-3 to TRBJ2-5; D is unclear. TRBV5-3 is reported as an ORF; its role is uncertain. V was trimmed by 0 bases and J by 5 bases, leaving 11 bases between them. The CDR3 has 14 amino acids. In DNA form, the CDR3 reads TGTGCCAGAAGCTTGGGGCCCCGTTGGGAGACCCAGTACTTC. Amino acid sequence: CARSLGPRWETQYF.

The gene calls are TRBV7-2 and TRBJ2-1; TRBD2 might be the D (5 bases). The CDR3 runs to 14 residues. Germline loops: CDR1 SGHTA, CDR2 FQGNSA. Trimming removed 5 bases from V and 6 bases from J, with 14 bases in between. The DNA for the CDR3 is TGTGCCAGCAGCCCGTGGCGGGTTATCAATGAGCAGTTCTTC. Protein sequence: CASSPWRVINEQFF.

This chain uses TRBV4-3 with TRBJ1-6; TRBD1 might be the D (6 bases). The CDR3 runs to 15 residues. CDR1 LGHNA and CDR2 YSLEER come from the germline V gene. V was trimmed by 0 bases and J by 9 bases, leaving 12 bases between them. The CDR3 region is CASSQDWTVFSPLHF. CDR3 in DNA: TGCGCCAGCAGCCAAGATTGGACAGTTTTTTCACCCCTCCACTTT.

This rearrangement joins TRBV27 to TRBJ1-2, with D tentatively TRBD1 (5 bases). Trimming took 3 bases from V and 4 from J, leaving 9 bases between them. CDR3 length: 13 amino acids. Germline V gives CDR1 MNHEY, CDR2 SMNVEV (reference sequence). The CDR3 DNA reads TGTGCCAGCAGTTTCGGGGGTAGCTATGGCTACACCTTC. Translation gives CASSFGGSYGYTF.

J is TRBJ2-3 and V is TRBV5-6; no clear D gene. The CDR3 totals 15 residues. Germline V CDR1 and CDR2: SGHDT, YYEEEE. Trimming removed 2 bases from V and 3 bases from J, with 13 bases in between. The CDR3 reads CASSLGPRSTDTQYF. CDR3 in DNA: TGTGCCAGCAGCTTAGGACCCCGATCAACAGATACGCAGTATTTT.

The chain couples TRBV7-9 to TRBJ2-5; the D gene could be TRBD1 or TRBD2 (6 bases each). The V gene's germline CDR1 is SEHNR and CDR2 FQNEAQ (reference sequence). The CDR3 sequence is 15 residues long. The V end lost 5 bases, the J end lost 4 bases, and 17 bases lay between the germline ends. This CDR3 reads CASSPPRGALETQYF. The CDR3 DNA follows: TGTGCCAGCAGCCCCCCGAGGGGGGCCTTAGAGACCCAGTACTTC.

This clone was observed once. The chain employs TRBV20-1 and TRBJ2-2; D is undetermined. The germline gives CDR1 DFQATT, CDR2 SNEGSKA (reference sequence). CDR3 size: 11 residues. Trimming cost V 3 bases and J 7 bases, with 6 bases left between them. The CDR3 is CSARGSGELFF. The CDR3 DNA is TGCAGTGCTAGGGGAAGCGGGGAGCTGTTTTTT.

V gene TRBV28 combines with J gene TRBJ1-2, with D possibly matching TRBD1 (5 bases). Germline assignment: CDR1 MDHEN and CDR2 SYDVKM. V lost 2 bases, J lost 3 bases, and 16 bases lay in between. This CDR3 has 16 amino acids. The CDR3: CASSLGSQGEDYGYTF. The DNA for the CDR3 is TGTGCCAGCAGTTTAGGGAGTCAGGGTGAGGACTATGGCTACACCTTC.

This chain links TRBV18 with TRBJ2-7; 7 nucleotides agree with TRBD1. After removal of 3 bases from V and 5 bases from J, the junction contained 4 bases not matched to a gene. The CDR3 length is 13 residues. Looked up from germline, CDR1 is KGHSH and CDR2 is LQKENI. The CDR3 nucleotides are TGTGCCAGCTCACCCTCCCAGGGGGACGAGCAGTACTTC. Translation: CASSPSQGDEQYF.

The V call is TRBV7-9, the J call TRBJ2-7; tentative D call: TRBD1 (6 bases). Germline CDR1 reads SEHNR; CDR2 reads FQNEAQ (reference sequence). Trimming took off 5 bases at V and 2 bases at J, with 13 bases between the two ends. CDR3 length: 14 amino acids. The CDR3 loop is CASSPRDTPYEQYF. The CDR3 DNA reads as TGTGCCAGCAGCCCCCGGGACACCCCCTACGAGCAGTACTTC.

This clone was counted ten times or more. J is TRBJ1-5 and V is TRBV6-1, with TRBD1 as a possible D gene (6 bases). V shed 6 bases and J shed 1 base, with 10 bases lying between them. CDR3 length equals 14 residues. Looked up from germline, CDR1 is MNHNS and CDR2 is SASEGT. CDR3 coding DNA: TGTGCCAGCAGCTATACAGGGAGCAATCAGCCCCAGCATTTT. Its translation is CASSYTGSNQPQHF.

The rearrangement links TRBV30 to TRBJ1-5; D is possibly TRBD1 (6 bases). The CDR3 covers 14 residues. The V gene's germline CDR1 is GTSNPN and CDR2 SVGIG (reference sequence). Trimming left V 1 base short and J 4 bases short, with 11 bases between. The DNA for the CDR3 is TGTGCCTGGAGTGGTAGGGGGTGGAATCAGCCCCAGCATTTT. Encoded protein: CAWSGRGWNQPQHF.

The chain has TRBV29-1 and TRBJ2-7; possible D gene TRBD2, 5 bases. V shed 8 bases and J shed 0 bases, with 14 bases lying between them. The CDR3 is 13 residues long. Germline V gene sequence: CDR1 SQVTM, CDR2 ANQGSEA. For the CDR3, the DNA is TGCAGCACGAGGGTGGCAGACTCCTACGAGCAGTACTTC. Protein product: CSTRVADSYEQYF.

This chain links TRBV7-6 with TRBJ2-7; the D gene is possibly TRBD2 (6 bases). The CDR3 contains 14 residues. The germline CDR1 and CDR2 sequences are SGHVS and FNYEAQ. V shed 3 bases and J shed 5 bases, with 14 bases lying between them. The CDR3 nucleotides read TGTGCCAGCAGCTTGAGGCGGGGTCAGAACGAGCAGTACTTC. Residues: CASSLRRGQNEQYF.

V usage is TRBV27 and J usage is TRBJ1-6; D gene ambiguous. Trimming took off 2 bases at V and 0 bases at J, with 5 bases between the two ends. The V gene's germline CDR1 is MNHEY and CDR2 SMNVEV (reference sequence). The CDR3 covers 15 residues. CDR3 bases: TGTGCCAGCAGTTTAATGGGCTCCTATAATTCACCCCTCCACTTT. This sequence encodes CASSLMGSYNSPLHF.